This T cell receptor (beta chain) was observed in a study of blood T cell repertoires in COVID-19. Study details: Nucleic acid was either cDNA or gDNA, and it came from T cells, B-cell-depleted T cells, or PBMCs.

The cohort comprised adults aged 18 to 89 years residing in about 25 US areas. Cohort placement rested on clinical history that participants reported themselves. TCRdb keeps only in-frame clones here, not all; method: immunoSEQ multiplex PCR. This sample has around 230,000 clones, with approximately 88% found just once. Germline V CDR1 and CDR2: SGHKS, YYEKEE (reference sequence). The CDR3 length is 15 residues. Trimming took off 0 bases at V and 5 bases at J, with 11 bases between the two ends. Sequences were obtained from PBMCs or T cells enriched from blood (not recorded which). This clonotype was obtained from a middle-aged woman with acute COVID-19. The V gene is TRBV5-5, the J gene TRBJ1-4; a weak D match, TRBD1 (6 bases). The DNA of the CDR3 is TGTGCCAGCAGCTTGGGCTCCAGGGGCAATGAAAAACTGTTTTTT. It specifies CASSLGSRGNEKLFF. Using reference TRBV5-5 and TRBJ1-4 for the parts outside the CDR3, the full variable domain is DAGVTQSPTHLIKTRGQQVTLRCSPISGHKSVSWYQQVLGQGPQFIFQYYEKEERGRGNFPDRFSARQFPNYSSELNVNALLLGDSALYLCASSLGSRGNEKLFFGSGTQLSVL.